This T cell receptor beta chain was identified during a study of shared clonotypes between healthy human individuals (dated by TCRdb to 2020 to 2021). Describing the broader study: The cohort included three men and two women between 18 and 49 years of age. To estimate repertoire size and how much clonotypes are shared between individuals, the study performed deep sequencing of blood TCR repertoires from about five healthy adults. For each donor, three plates each were used for CD4 naive and CD4 memory, two plates were used for CD8 naive, and one plate was used for CD8 memory. Between about 0.85 and 9.5 billion PBMCs per donor were obtained by leukapheresis. Libraries were prepared and TCR repertoires were sequenced by different laboratories using diverse techniques, in order to increase sequencing depth and limit assay-specific biases. What the authors observed across the whole study: Sampling was restricted to blood, and TCR repertoires in tissue are likely to differ from TCR repertoires in blood. Naive subsets generally had larger estimated clonotype richness than memory subsets did. Clonotypes shared by all four sorted-subset donors showed higher generation probabilities than non-shared clonotypes. The genetic and exposure-history diversity represented was limited by the small number of donors. When several donors were compared, the shared fraction of clonotypes was about 5% for naive CD4, 3.5% to 4% for naive CD8, 2.3% for memory CD4, and less than 0.45% for memory CD8. Pairwise subsampling indicated that sequencing depth was expected to affect the degree of clonotype sharing among donors. Incomplete sequencing was indicated by rarefaction of sorted-subset datasets, despite the large sequencing depth.

For this clone: Its antigen is currently not known. No base quality information exists; no much larger clone differs at one position.

The donors were healthy, HIV-negative adults who had no recently reported acute infections or vaccinations. Only Caucasian adults living in Nashville, Tennessee, USA were represented among the donors. CD4+ T cells were enriched by magnetic negative selection; naive cells were then positively selected on CD45RA, and the negative fraction formed the memory subset. Blood was obtained by leukapheresis, after which PBMCs were separated by Ficoll-Histopaque density gradient centrifugation and cryopreserved in liquid nitrogen vapor phase. Analytical flow cytometry was used to check the purity and quantity of every magnetically sorted T cell population. From each sorted fraction, genomic DNA was isolated and quantified by UV absorbance on a Nanodrop 2000c. Using the deep immunoSEQ assay, multiplex PCR amplified TCR CDR3 regions from genomic DNA. Extracted genomic DNA from each cell subset was distributed evenly across all wells of several immunoSEQ 96-well plates, and each plate was treated as a replicate. For sorted subsets, around 200 ng genomic DNA, equal to 30,000 or so T cell genomes, was loaded into each replicate PCR. Purified libraries were measured with a Qubit 3.0 fluorometer, size-checked on a Bioanalyzer 2100, and measured again with the KAPA Library Quantification kit. Every immunoSEQ 96-well plate was sequenced on a dedicated single-read 150-cycle Illumina NextSeq 550 flow cell. The study's own analysis went as follows. Because the immunoSEQ output included only junctional sequences and no quality scores, the filtering could not be the same as the filtering used for full-length reads. Sequences were annotated with PyIR, a Python wrapper for IgBLAST v1.9, and V/J genes and CDR3 were assigned using IMGT germline references. Any read was removed if the V/J assignment was weak (E-value above 1e-6), the CDR3 was missing, or the read contained stop codons, out-of-frame junctions, or ambiguous translated residues. A V3J clonotype was defined by an identical inferred V gene, J gene, and CDR3 amino acid sequence. Percentage overlap between repertoires was calculated by dividing the number of shared unique clonotypes by the size of the smaller repertoire. Three approaches were used to assess repertoire richness: RTK rarefaction, the Chao1 estimator, and Recon v2.1 estimates of unobserved clonotypes. For all TCRbeta clonotypes obtained by the gDNA method from a handful of donors, generation probabilities were computed with OLGA. Sourced from immuneACCESS, this table was stored by TCRdb with only in-frame sequences that have V and J called. A share of the clones is absent; for the studies checked, an unresolved V gene accounts for under half, and the remainder has no known explanation. V, J and clone size derive from that table, while D and trimming were established from the DNA sequence. This sample is represented by 2 million to 2.5 million clones; over 90% of them were singletons. The ten most abundant clones make up about 0.41% of the sample.

CDR1 and CDR2, per the germline V gene, are KGHSH and LQKENI. V was cut back by 3 bases and J by 7 bases, leaving a gap of 13 bases between them. Reading from cysteine to phenylalanine, the CDR3 counts 13 amino acids. Only the CDR3 portion is preserved as DNA: 39 bases, with reading frame beginning at the first base. The chain couples TRBV18 to TRBJ2-7, with the D assignment possibly TRBD1 or TRBD2, given 5 matching bases for each. The clonotype originates from a young man in good health. Some clones in this sample may be carry-over from other donors' samples. Sequenced input: naive CD4+ T cells from PBMCs. The intended sense of this specimen's cell subset or site label: CD45RA+ positively selected. CDR3 region: CASSPGPSGEQYF. The DNA sequence is given as TGTGCCAGCTCACCGGGACCATCGGGGGAGCAGTACTTC.